In this sample, the clone carrying this TCR beta chain turned up many times. As yet, its antigen is unknown. This sample was included in a study of T cells after yellow fever vaccination. TCRdb ran MiXCR on the 5' RACE reads and lists one entry per CDR3 protein. Among under 300,000 distinct CDR3 sequences listed, 6% to 7.5% were seen once. General study results and limits: Across the CD4 and CD8 compartments, a small share of clonotypes was present in both. In FACS-sorted repertoires, abundant clonotypes from the bulk population could appear as contaminants.

The sequences come from CD4+ T cells sorted from PBMCs, collected 15 days after the yellow fever booster vaccination. The sequence came from a man aged 25-45 years who received the YFV17D yellow fever vaccine.

CDR3 sequence: CASSGTALGYGYTF. CDR3 DNA sequence: TGTGCCAGCAGTGGGACAGCCTTGGGCTATGGCTACACCTTC. The genes are TRBV12-3 or TRBV12-4 and TRBJ1-2; TRBD1 matches at 7 bases. The CDR3 covers 14 residues. The trim removed 5 bases at V and 4 bases at J, leaving 7 bases unmatched.